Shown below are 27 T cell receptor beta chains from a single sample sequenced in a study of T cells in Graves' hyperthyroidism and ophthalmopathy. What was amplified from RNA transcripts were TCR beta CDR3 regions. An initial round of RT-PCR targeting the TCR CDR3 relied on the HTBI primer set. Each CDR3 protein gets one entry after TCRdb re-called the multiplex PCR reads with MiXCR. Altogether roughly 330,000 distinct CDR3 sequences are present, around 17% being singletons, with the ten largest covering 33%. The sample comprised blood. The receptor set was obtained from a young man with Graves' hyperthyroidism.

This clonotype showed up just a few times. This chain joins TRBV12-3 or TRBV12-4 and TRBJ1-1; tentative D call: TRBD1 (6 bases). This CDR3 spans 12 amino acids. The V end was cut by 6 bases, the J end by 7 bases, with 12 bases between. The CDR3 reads CASSPDRREAFF. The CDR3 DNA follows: TGTGCCAGCAGCCCGGACAGACGTGAAGCTTTCTTT.

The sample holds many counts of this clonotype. The CDR3 coding sequence is TGTGCCAGTGGGAGGACTCTTCTGGGGACAGATACGCAGTATTTT. Encoded protein: CASGRTLLGTDTQYF. The chain links TRBV2 to TRBJ2-3; D is perhaps TRBD2 (6 bases). The germline V and J ends were trimmed by 9 bases and 3 bases, with 19 bases remaining between them. Germline values: CDR1 SNHLY, CDR2 FYNNEI. The CDR3 has 15 residues.

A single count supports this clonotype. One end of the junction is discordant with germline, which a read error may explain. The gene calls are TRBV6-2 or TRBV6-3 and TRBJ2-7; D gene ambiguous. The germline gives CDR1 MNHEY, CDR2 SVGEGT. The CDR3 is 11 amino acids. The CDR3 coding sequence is TGTGCCAGCAGCACCCCCGGCCCTGCCGGATTC. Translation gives CASSTPGPAGF.

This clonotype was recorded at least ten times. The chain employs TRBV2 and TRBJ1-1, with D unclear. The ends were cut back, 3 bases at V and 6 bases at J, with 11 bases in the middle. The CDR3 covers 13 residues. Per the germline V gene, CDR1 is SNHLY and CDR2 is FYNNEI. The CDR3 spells CASSDGLRAEAFF. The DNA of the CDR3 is TGTGCCAGCAGTGACGGCTTGCGGGCTGAAGCTTTCTTT.

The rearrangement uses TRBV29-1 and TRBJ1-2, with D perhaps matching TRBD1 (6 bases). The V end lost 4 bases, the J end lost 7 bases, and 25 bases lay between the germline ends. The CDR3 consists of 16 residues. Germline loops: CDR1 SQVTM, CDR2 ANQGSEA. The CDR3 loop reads CSVVGEFRGKRRGYTF. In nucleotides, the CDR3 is TGCAGCGTTGTCGGGGAGTTTAGGGGGAAACGGCGTGGCTACACCTTC.

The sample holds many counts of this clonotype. CDR3: CSVGNGYEQYF. The CDR3, as DNA: TGCAGCGTTGGTAACGGCTACGAGCAGTACTTC. The chain employs TRBV29-1 and TRBJ2-7; D not resolved. The CDR3 contains 11 residues. CDR1 and CDR2 from the germline V gene are SQVTM and ANQGSEA. V lost 4 bases, J lost 3 bases, and 7 bases lay in between.

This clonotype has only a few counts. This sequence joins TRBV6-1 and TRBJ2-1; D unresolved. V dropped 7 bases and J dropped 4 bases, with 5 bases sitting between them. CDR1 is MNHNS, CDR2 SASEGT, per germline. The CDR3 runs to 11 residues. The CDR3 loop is CASKSYNEQFF. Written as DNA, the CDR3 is TGTGCCAGCAAAAGTTACAATGAGCAGTTCTTC.

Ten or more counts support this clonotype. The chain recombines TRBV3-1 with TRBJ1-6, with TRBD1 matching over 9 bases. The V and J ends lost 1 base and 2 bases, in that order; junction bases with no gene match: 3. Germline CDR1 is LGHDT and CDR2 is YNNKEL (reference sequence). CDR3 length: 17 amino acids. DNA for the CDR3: TGTGCCAGCAGCCAAGTGACAGGGGGTGCCTATAATTCACCCCTCCACTTT. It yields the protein CASSQVTGGAYNSPLHF.

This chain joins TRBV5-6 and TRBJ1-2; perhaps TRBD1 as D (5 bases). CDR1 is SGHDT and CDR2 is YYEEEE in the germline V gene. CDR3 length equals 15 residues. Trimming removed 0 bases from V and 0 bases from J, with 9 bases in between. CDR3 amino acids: CASSLGTSANYGYTF. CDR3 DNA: TGTGCCAGCAGCTTGGGGACATCAGCTAACTATGGCTACACCTTC.

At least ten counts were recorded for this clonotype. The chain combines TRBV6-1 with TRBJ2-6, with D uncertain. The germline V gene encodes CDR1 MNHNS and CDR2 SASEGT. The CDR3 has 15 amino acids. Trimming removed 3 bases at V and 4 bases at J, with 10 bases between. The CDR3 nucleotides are TGTGCCAGCAGTGATTTTGGGTCAGGGGCCAACGTCCTGACTTTC. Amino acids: CASSDFGSGANVLTF.

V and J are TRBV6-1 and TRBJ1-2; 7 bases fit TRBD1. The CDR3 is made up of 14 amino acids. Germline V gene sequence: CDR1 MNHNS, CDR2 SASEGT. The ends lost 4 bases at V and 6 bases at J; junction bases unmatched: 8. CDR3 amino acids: CASSGAGGSDGYTF. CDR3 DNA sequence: TGTGCCAGCAGTGGGGCAGGGGGATCGGATGGCTACACCTTC.

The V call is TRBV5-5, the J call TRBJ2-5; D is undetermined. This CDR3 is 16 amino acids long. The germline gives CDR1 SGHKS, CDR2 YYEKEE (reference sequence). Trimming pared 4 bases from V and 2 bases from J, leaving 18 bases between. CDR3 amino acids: CASSPTTGPVQETQYF. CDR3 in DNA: TGTGCCAGCAGCCCAACTACCGGACCTGTTCAAGAGACCCAGTACTTC.

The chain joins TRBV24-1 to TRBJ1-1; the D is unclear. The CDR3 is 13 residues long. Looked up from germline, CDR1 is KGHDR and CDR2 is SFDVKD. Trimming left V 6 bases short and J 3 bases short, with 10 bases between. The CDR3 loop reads CATSNGRYTEAFF. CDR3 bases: TGTGCCACCAGTAATGGTCGATACACTGAAGCTTTCTTT.

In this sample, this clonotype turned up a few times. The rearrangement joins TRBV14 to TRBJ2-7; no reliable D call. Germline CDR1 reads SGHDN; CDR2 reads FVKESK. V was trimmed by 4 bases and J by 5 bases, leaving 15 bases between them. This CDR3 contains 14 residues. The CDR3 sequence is CASSPLVPGNEQYF. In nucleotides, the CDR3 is TGTGCCAGCAGCCCCCTGGTCCCAGGCAACGAGCAGTACTTC.

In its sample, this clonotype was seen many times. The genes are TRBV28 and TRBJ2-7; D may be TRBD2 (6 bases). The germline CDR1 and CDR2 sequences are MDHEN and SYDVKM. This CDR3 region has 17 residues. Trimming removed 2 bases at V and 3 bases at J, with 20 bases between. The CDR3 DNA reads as TGTGCCAGCAGTTTAGCAGGGACTTGGACGTACTACTACGAGCAGTACTTC. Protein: CASSLAGTWTYYYEQYF.

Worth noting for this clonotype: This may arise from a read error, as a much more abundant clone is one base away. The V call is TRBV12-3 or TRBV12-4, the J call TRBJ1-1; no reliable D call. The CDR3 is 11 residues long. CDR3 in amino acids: CVSIGNTEAFF. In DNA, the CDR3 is TGTGTCAGCATAGGGAACACTGAAGCTTTCTTT.

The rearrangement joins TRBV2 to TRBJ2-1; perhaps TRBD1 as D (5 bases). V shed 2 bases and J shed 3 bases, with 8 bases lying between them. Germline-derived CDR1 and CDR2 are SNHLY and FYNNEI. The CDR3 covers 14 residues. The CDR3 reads CASSETTGYNEQFF. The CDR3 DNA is TGTGCCAGCAGTGAAACAACAGGCTACAATGAGCAGTTCTTC.

The CDR3 loop is CASKLAGVYNEQFF. The CDR3 DNA sequence: TGCGCCAGCAAACTAGCGGGGGTCTACAATGAGCAGTTCTTC. J is TRBJ2-1 and V is TRBV5-1, with TRBD2 matching over 11 bases. The V gene's germline CDR1 is SGHRS and CDR2 YFSETQ. This CDR3 has 14 residues. The junction had 2 bases not matched to a gene; V was cut back by 6 bases and J by 3 bases.

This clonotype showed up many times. CDR3 DNA: TGTGCCAGCGTGGGACAGTCGTCCTACGAGCAGTACTTC. Translated, it gives CASVGQSSYEQYF. The chain employs TRBV12-3 or TRBV12-4 and TRBJ2-7; 7 nucleotides align to TRBD1. Losses at the gene ends were 8 bases for V and 1 base for J; bases not matched to a gene: 5. There are 13 residues in the CDR3.

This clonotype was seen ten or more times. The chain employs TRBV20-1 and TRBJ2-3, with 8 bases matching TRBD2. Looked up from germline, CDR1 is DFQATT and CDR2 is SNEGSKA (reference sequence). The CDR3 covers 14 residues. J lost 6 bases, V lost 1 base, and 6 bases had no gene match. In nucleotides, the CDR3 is TGCAGTGCTAGAGTAAGCGGGAGCCTGGATACGCAGTATTTT. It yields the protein CSARVSGSLDTQYF.

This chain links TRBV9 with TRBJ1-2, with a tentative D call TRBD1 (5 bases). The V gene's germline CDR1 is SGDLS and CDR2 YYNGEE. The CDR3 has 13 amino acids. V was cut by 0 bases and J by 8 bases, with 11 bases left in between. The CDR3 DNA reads TGTGCCAGCAGCGTAGCTGGAGGGGACGGCTACACCTTC. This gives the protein CASSVAGGDGYTF.

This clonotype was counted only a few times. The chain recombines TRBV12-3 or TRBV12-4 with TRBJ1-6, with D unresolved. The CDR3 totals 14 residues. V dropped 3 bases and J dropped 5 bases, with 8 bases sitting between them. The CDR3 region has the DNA TGTGCCAGCAGTTTTCGGCCCAATAATTCACCCCTCCACTTT. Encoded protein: CASSFRPNNSPLHF.

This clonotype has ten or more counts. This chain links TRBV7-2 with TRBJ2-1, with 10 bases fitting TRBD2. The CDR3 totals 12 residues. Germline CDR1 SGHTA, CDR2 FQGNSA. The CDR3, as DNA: TGTGCAAGCGGGAGGGCCTTGAATGAGCAGTTCTTC. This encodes CASGRALNEQFF.

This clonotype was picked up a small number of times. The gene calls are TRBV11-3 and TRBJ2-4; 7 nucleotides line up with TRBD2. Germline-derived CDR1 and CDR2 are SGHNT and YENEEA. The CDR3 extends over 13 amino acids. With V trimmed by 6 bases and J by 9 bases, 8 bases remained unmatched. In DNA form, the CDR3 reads TGTGCCAGCAGTTTTCGGGGGGAGGGCATTCAGTACTTC. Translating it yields CASSFRGEGIQYF.

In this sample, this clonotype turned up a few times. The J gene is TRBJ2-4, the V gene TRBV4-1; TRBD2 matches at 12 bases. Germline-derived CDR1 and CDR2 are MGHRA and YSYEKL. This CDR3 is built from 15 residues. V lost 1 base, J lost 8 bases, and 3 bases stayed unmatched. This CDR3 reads CASSQGGLAGYIQYF. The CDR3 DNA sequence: TGCGCCAGCAGCCAAGGCGGACTAGCGGGATACATTCAGTACTTC.

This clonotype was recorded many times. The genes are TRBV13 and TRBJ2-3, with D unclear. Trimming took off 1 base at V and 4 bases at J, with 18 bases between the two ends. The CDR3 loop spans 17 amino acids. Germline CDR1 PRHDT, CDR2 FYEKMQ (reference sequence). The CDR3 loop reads CASSLVAAPLFPDTQYF. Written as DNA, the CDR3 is TGTGCCAGCAGCTTAGTCGCAGCCCCGTTGTTCCCAGATACGCAGTATTTT.

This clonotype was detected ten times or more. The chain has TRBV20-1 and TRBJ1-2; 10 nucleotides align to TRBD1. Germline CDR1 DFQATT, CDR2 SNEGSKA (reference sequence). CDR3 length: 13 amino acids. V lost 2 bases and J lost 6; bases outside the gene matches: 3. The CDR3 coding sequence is TGCAGTGCTAGACAGACAGGGGGCAATGGCTACACCTTC. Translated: CSARQTGGNGYTF.